Listed below are T cell receptor beta chains from one sample, sequenced in a study of blood T cell repertoires in COVID-19. The method was immunoSEQ multiplex PCR; TCRdb's version includes in-frame clones alone and lacks a portion of them. The sample consists of under 95,000 clones, about nine tenths of them appearing once. Sequenced input: peripheral blood. These receptors all come from a human donor in a cohort sampled during active COVID-19. The CDR3 runs from the conserved cysteine through the conserved F or W. The D gene is left open where the match is weak. The size entry is marked missing in some rows and otherwise reads once, few, many or a size class.

cdr3_aa: CASSQDQGTGGYGTEAFF
cdr3_nt: TGCGCCAGCAGCCAAGATCAGGGGACAGGGGGTTACGGCACTGAAGCTTTCTTT
v_call: TRBV4-1
clone_size: once
d_call: TRBD1
j_call: TRBJ1-1

cdr3_aa: CASSTQKPSGGGEQYF
cdr3_nt: TGTGCCAGCAGCACACAGAAACCCTCCGGCGGGGGCGAGCAGTACTTC
v_call: TRBV7-9
clone_size: -
d_call: TRBD2
j_call: TRBJ2-7

cdr3_aa: CASSRGTGHSGANVLTF
cdr3_nt: TGTGCCAGCAGCCGCGGGACAGGCCACTCTGGGGCCAACGTCCTGACTTTC
v_call: TRBV28
clone_size: -
d_call: TRBD1
j_call: TRBJ2-6

cdr3_aa: CASSQGPEGTQYF
cdr3_nt: TGTGCCAGCAGTCAAGGGCCGGAGGGGACCCAGTACTTC
v_call: TRBV7-9
clone_size: -
d_call: -
j_call: TRBJ2-5

cdr3_aa: CASSLQGETQYF
cdr3_nt: TGTGCCAGCAGTTTACAGGGGGAGACCCAGTACTTC
v_call: TRBV12-3/TRBV12-4
clone_size: -
d_call: -
j_call: TRBJ2-5

cdr3_aa: CASSQEGLAGSYEQYF
cdr3_nt: TGCGCCAGCAGCCAAGAGGGCCTAGCGGGGTCCTACGAGCAGTACTTC
v_call: TRBV4-1
clone_size: -
d_call: TRBD2
j_call: TRBJ2-7

cdr3_aa: CASGQSNQPQHF
cdr3_nt: TGTGCCAGCGGACAGTCAAATCAGCCCCAGCATTTT
v_call: TRBV19
clone_size: -
d_call: -
j_call: TRBJ1-5

cdr3_aa: CACAPTRDTQYF
cdr3_nt: TGTGCCTGCGCGCCGACCAGGGATACGCAGTATTTT
v_call: TRBV30
clone_size: -
d_call: -
j_call: TRBJ2-3

cdr3_aa: CASSQAEAAQYF
cdr3_nt: TGTGCCAGCAGCCAAGCGGAGGCAGCGCAGTATTTT
v_call: TRBV3-1/TRBV3-2
clone_size: -
d_call: -
j_call: TRBJ2-3

cdr3_aa: CASSQARGGGTGELFF
cdr3_nt: TGTGCCAGCAGCCAAGCCCGGGGGGGCGGTACCGGGGAGCTGTTTTTT
v_call: TRBV4-2
clone_size: -
d_call: TRBD2
j_call: TRBJ2-2

cdr3_aa: CASSLVGFEEMETQYF
cdr3_nt: TGTGCCAGCAGCTTAGTGGGTTTTGAGGAAATGGAGACCCAGTACTTC
v_call: TRBV7-8
clone_size: -
d_call: -
j_call: TRBJ2-5

cdr3_aa: CASGPSPSTRGSGELFF
cdr3_nt: TGTGCTAGTGGTCCGTCCCCCAGTACCAGGGGGTCCGGGGAGCTGTTTTTT
v_call: TRBV12-5
clone_size: -
d_call: TRBD1
j_call: TRBJ2-2

cdr3_aa: CASTSRTGNTGELFF
cdr3_nt: TGCGCCAGCACCTCTAGGACAGGGAACACCGGGGAGCTGTTTTTT
v_call: TRBV5-1
clone_size: -
d_call: TRBD1
j_call: TRBJ2-2

cdr3_aa: CAISPLGGYDSPLHF
cdr3_nt: TGTGCCATCAGCCCTCTGGGGGGGTACGATTCACCCCTCCACTTT
v_call: TRBV10-3
clone_size: -
d_call: -
j_call: TRBJ1-6

cdr3_aa: CSAPEGGRDGELFF
cdr3_nt: TGCAGCGCCCCGGAGGGAGGGCGAGACGGGGAGCTGTTTTTT
v_call: TRBV29-1
clone_size: -
d_call: TRBD2
j_call: TRBJ2-2

cdr3_aa: CASSADPGASGPQHF
cdr3_nt: TGTGCCAGCAGCGCGGATCCAGGGGCCTCAGGGCCCCAGCATTTT
v_call: TRBV6-4
clone_size: -
d_call: -
j_call: TRBJ1-5

cdr3_aa: CASRGLDRATEAFF
cdr3_nt: TGTGCCAGCAGGGGATTGGACAGGGCCACTGAAGCTTTCTTT
v_call: TRBV6-5
clone_size: -
d_call: TRBD1
j_call: TRBJ1-1

cdr3_aa: CASRGDGRETQYF
cdr3_nt: TGTGCCAGCAGGGGAGATGGGAGGGAGACCCAGTACTTC
v_call: TRBV2
clone_size: -
d_call: -
j_call: TRBJ2-5

cdr3_aa: CASSLGLVNEQFF
cdr3_nt: TGTGCCAGCAGCCTAGGACTAGTTAATGAGCAGTTCTTC
v_call: TRBV3-1/TRBV3-2
clone_size: -
d_call: TRBD2
j_call: TRBJ2-1

cdr3_aa: CASSAGNQPQHF
cdr3_nt: TGTGCCAGCAGTGCGGGGAATCAGCCCCAGCATTTT
v_call: TRBV2
clone_size: -
d_call: -
j_call: TRBJ1-5

cdr3_aa: CASSLTGTGHTEAFF
cdr3_nt: TGCGCCAGCAGCCTTACTGGGACAGGTCACACTGAAGCTTTCTTT
v_call: TRBV4-3
clone_size: -
d_call: TRBD1
j_call: TRBJ1-1

cdr3_aa: CASSRAGTSVVGELFF
cdr3_nt: TGCGCCAGCAGTCGCGCCGGGACTAGCGTAGTCGGGGAGCTGTTTTTT
v_call: TRBV5-1
clone_size: -
d_call: TRBD2
j_call: TRBJ2-2

cdr3_aa: CASSLDYQQETQYF
cdr3_nt: TGTGCCAGCAGTTTAGACTACCAACAAGAGACCCAGTACTTC
v_call: TRBV6-2/TRBV6-3
clone_size: -
d_call: -
j_call: TRBJ2-5

cdr3_aa: CAWSVKGRAGGATQYF
cdr3_nt: TGTGCCTGGAGTGTTAAGGGCCGTGCTGGGGGGGCGACCCAGTACTTC
v_call: TRBV30
clone_size: -
d_call: -
j_call: TRBJ2-5

cdr3_aa: CACSSTGGSGNTIYF
cdr3_nt: TGTGCCTGCTCATCGACAGGGGGAAGTGGAAACACCATATATTTT
v_call: TRBV30
clone_size: -
d_call: TRBD1
j_call: TRBJ1-3

cdr3_aa: CASSPRGVRDNEQFF
cdr3_nt: TGTGCCAGCAGCCCCCGGGGGGTTAGGGACAATGAGCAGTTCTTC
v_call: TRBV5-4
clone_size: -
d_call: TRBD2
j_call: TRBJ2-1

cdr3_aa: CASSKSGSQYEQYF
cdr3_nt: TGTGCCAGCAGCAAAAGCGGGAGCCAATACGAGCAGTACTTC
v_call: TRBV7-6
clone_size: -
d_call: TRBD2
j_call: TRBJ2-7

cdr3_aa: CASSPEGRTSTYGYTF
cdr3_nt: TGCGCCAGCAGCCCCGAGGGCAGAACCTCTACTTATGGCTACACCTTC
v_call: TRBV5-1
clone_size: -
d_call: -
j_call: TRBJ1-2

cdr3_aa: CATVVREWSGETQYF
cdr3_nt: TGTGCCACCGTCGTGAGGGAGTGGTCAGGAGAGACCCAGTACTTC
v_call: TRBV24-1
clone_size: once
d_call: -
j_call: TRBJ2-5

cdr3_aa: CASSVGPGASYGYTF
cdr3_nt: TGTGCCAGCAGCGTTGGGCCAGGGGCTTCCTATGGCTACACCTTC
v_call: TRBV9
clone_size: -
d_call: -
j_call: TRBJ1-2

cdr3_aa: CSGMTSLGYNEQFF
cdr3_nt: TGCAGCGGCATGACTAGCTTGGGCTACAATGAGCAGTTCTTC
v_call: TRBV29-1
clone_size: -
d_call: TRBD2
j_call: TRBJ2-1

cdr3_aa: CASSQELHNEQFF
cdr3_nt: TGTGCCAGCAGCCAAGAGCTACACAATGAGCAGTTCTTC
v_call: TRBV4-2
clone_size: -
d_call: -
j_call: TRBJ2-1

cdr3_aa: CASSQERGGLETQYF
cdr3_nt: TGTGCCAGCAGCCAAGAAAGGGGGGGTTTGGAGACCCAGTACTTC
v_call: TRBV3-1/TRBV3-2
clone_size: -
d_call: -
j_call: TRBJ2-5

cdr3_aa: CASTDGGTTYNEQFF
cdr3_nt: TGTGCCAGCACCGACGGGGGTACCACCTACAATGAGCAGTTCTTC
v_call: TRBV7-9
clone_size: -
d_call: -
j_call: TRBJ2-1

cdr3_aa: CASRLAGGGELFF
cdr3_nt: TGTGCCAGCAGATTAGCGGGAGGGGGGGAGCTGTTTTTT
v_call: TRBV6-5
clone_size: -
d_call: TRBD2
j_call: TRBJ2-2

cdr3_aa: CASSLGLGGEGSYEQYF
cdr3_nt: TGCGCCAGCAGCTTGGGGTTAGGGGGCGAAGGTTCCTACGAGCAGTACTTC
v_call: TRBV5-1
clone_size: -
d_call: TRBD1
j_call: TRBJ2-7

cdr3_aa: CASSPNPGTGALPNQPQHF
cdr3_nt: TGTGCCAGCAGTCCTAACCCTGGGACAGGGGCACTACCAAATCAGCCCCAGCATTTT
v_call: TRBV2
clone_size: -
d_call: TRBD1
j_call: TRBJ1-5

cdr3_aa: CAISDQTSGGRETQYF
cdr3_nt: TGTGCCATCAGTGACCAGACTAGCGGGGGGAGAGAGACCCAGTACTTC
v_call: TRBV10-3
clone_size: once
d_call: TRBD2
j_call: TRBJ2-5

cdr3_aa: CASSLGSGGAYEQYF
cdr3_nt: TGTGCCAGCAGCTTGGGATCAGGGGGAGCCTACGAGCAGTACTTC
v_call: TRBV5-6
clone_size: -
d_call: TRBD1
j_call: TRBJ2-7

cdr3_aa: CASSRYREEKLFF
cdr3_nt: TGTGCCAGCAGTCGATACAGGGAAGAAAAACTGTTTTTT
v_call: TRBV2
clone_size: -
d_call: -
j_call: TRBJ1-4

cdr3_aa: CASSFTGGSNQPQHF
cdr3_nt: TGCGCCAGCAGCTTCACAGGGGGTAGCAATCAGCCCCAGCATTTT
v_call: TRBV5-1
clone_size: -
d_call: TRBD1
j_call: TRBJ1-5

cdr3_aa: CASSGLAGGFDNEQFF
cdr3_nt: TGTGCCAGCAGCGGACTAGCGGGGGGTTTTGACAATGAGCAGTTCTTC
v_call: TRBV7-9
clone_size: once
d_call: TRBD2
j_call: TRBJ2-1

cdr3_aa: CATSRDSQGHYGYTF
cdr3_nt: TGTGCCACCAGCAGAGATAGCCAGGGGCACTATGGCTACACCTTC
v_call: TRBV15
clone_size: -
d_call: -
j_call: TRBJ1-2

cdr3_aa: CASRTGFGGELFF
cdr3_nt: TGTGCCAGCAGGACAGGGTTTGGCGGGGAGCTGTTTTTT
v_call: TRBV12-3/TRBV12-4
clone_size: -
d_call: TRBD1
j_call: TRBJ2-2

cdr3_aa: CASSLARGGSSYNEQFF
cdr3_nt: TGTGCCAGCAGCTTGGCCCGGGGGGGGAGCTCCTACAATGAGCAGTTCTTC
v_call: TRBV5-8
clone_size: -
d_call: TRBD2
j_call: TRBJ2-1

cdr3_aa: CASSDSGATNEKLFF
cdr3_nt: TGTGCCAGTAGTGATTCGGGTGCAACTAATGAAAAACTGTTTTTT
v_call: TRBV19
clone_size: -
d_call: -
j_call: TRBJ1-4

cdr3_aa: CAWSTHGGRVVENTEAFF
cdr3_nt: TGTGCCTGGAGTACCCACGGAGGTCGCGTTGTAGAAAACACTGAAGCTTTCTTT
v_call: TRBV30
clone_size: -
d_call: -
j_call: TRBJ1-1

cdr3_aa: CATNPLRQGNYGYTF
cdr3_nt: TGTGCCACCAACCCTCTTCGACAGGGGAACTATGGCTACACCTTC
v_call: TRBV18
clone_size: -
d_call: TRBD1
j_call: TRBJ1-2

cdr3_aa: CASSLGQGVDEQYF
cdr3_nt: TGCGCCAGCAGCTTGGGACAGGGTGTCGACGAGCAGTACTTC
v_call: TRBV5-1
clone_size: -
d_call: TRBD1
j_call: TRBJ2-7

cdr3_aa: CASSQVRGPSYEQYF
cdr3_nt: TGTGCCAGCAGCCAAGTCAGGGGGCCCTCCTACGAGCAGTACTTC
v_call: TRBV4-2
clone_size: -
d_call: TRBD1
j_call: TRBJ2-7

cdr3_aa: CASSTTGNYGYTF
cdr3_nt: TGTGCCAGCAGCACGACAGGGAACTATGGCTACACCTTC
v_call: TRBV5-4
clone_size: -
d_call: TRBD1
j_call: TRBJ1-2

cdr3_aa: CATSLTRGPDTGELFF
cdr3_nt: TGTGCCACCAGCCTGACTCGGGGTCCCGACACCGGGGAGCTGTTTTTT
v_call: TRBV24-1
clone_size: -
d_call: -
j_call: TRBJ2-2

cdr3_aa: CASRPGLVGANVLTF
cdr3_nt: TGTGCCAGCAGACCAGGGTTGGTGGGGGCCAACGTCCTGACTTTC
v_call: TRBV6-5
clone_size: -
d_call: -
j_call: TRBJ2-6

cdr3_aa: CASSREGGLQNIQYF
cdr3_nt: TGTGCCAGCAGCCGGGAGGGCGGGTTGCAAAACATTCAGTACTTC
v_call: TRBV3-1/TRBV3-2
clone_size: -
d_call: TRBD2
j_call: TRBJ2-4

cdr3_aa: CASAQSGVNEQFF
cdr3_nt: TGTGCCAGCGCCCAAAGCGGGGTGAATGAGCAGTTCTTC
v_call: TRBV7-9
clone_size: -
d_call: TRBD2
j_call: TRBJ2-1

cdr3_aa: CASSQENRGFSGNTIYF
cdr3_nt: TGCGCCAGCAGCCAAGAGAACAGGGGATTCTCTGGAAACACCATATATTTT
v_call: TRBV4-1
clone_size: few
d_call: TRBD1
j_call: TRBJ1-3

cdr3_aa: CAISEKDSSYEQYF
cdr3_nt: TGTGCCATCAGTGAAAAGGACAGCTCCTACGAGCAGTACTTC
v_call: TRBV10-3
clone_size: -
d_call: -
j_call: TRBJ2-7

cdr3_aa: CASSQSSGPGQFF
cdr3_nt: TGTGCCAGCAGCCAGAGTTCGGGTCCGGGGCAGTTCTTC
v_call: TRBV3-1/TRBV3-2
clone_size: once
d_call: -
j_call: TRBJ2-1

cdr3_aa: CASSYSIRAVGNEQFF
cdr3_nt: TGTGCCAGCAGTTACTCGATCAGGGCGGTTGGAAATGAGCAGTTCTTC
v_call: TRBV6-2/TRBV6-3
clone_size: -
d_call: -
j_call: TRBJ2-1